This is a list of T cell receptor beta chains from one sample in a study of beta chain features in type 1 diabetes. Produced via immunoSEQ multiplex PCR; TCRdb's table is partial and in-frame only. Of hundreds of thousands of clones listed, approximately 9.7% were seen once; the top ten hold less than 1.2%. Material for sequencing was central memory CD4+ T cells from blood. Receptors originate from a man aged 25 to 40 with type 1 diabetes. The CDR3 runs from the conserved cysteine through the conserved F or W. Fields, in order: V gene, clone size, D gene, J gene, CDR3 DNA, CDR3 protein. The D gene is left open where the match is weak. Clone size appears in some rows only: once, few, many, or a class for an expanded clone.

TRBV11-2,few,.,TRBJ2-7,TGTGCCAGCAGCTCCGGACTCACAGGTTACGAGCAGTACTTC,CASSSGLTGYEQYF
TRBV28,.,TRBD1,TRBJ2-7,TGTGCCGGCAACTCAGGGGGAAGATCCTACGAGCAGTACTTC,CAGNSGGRSYEQYF
TRBV11-2,.,.,TRBJ2-1,TGTGCCAGCAGCCGCTACGGGGTGGCCAACAATGAGCAGTTCTTC,CASSRYGVANNEQFF
TRBV23-1,few,TRBD1,TRBJ1-2,TGCGCCAGCAGTCAAAAGGGCAGGGGGGGTCTACGGGGCTACACCTTC,CASSQKGRGGLRGYTF
TRBV25-1,few,.,TRBJ1-6,TGTGCCAGCAGTGCTGGCGCAGGCGTTAATTCACCCCTCCACTTT,CASSAGAGVNSPLHF
TRBV18,few,TRBD2,TRBJ2-3,TGTGCCAGCTCACCTTTCGGACTAGCGGGGAGAAGCACAGATACGCAGTATTTT,CASSPFGLAGRSTDTQYF
TRBV15,few,TRBD1,TRBJ2-7,TGTGCCACCAGCAGAGATAGACAGGGAGTCCCTTACTTC,CATSRDRQGVPYF
TRBV7-2,.,.,TRBJ1-1,TGTGCCAGCAGCTTCACCAGGGACGAGACTGAAGCTTTCTTT,CASSFTRDETEAFF
TRBV7-2,.,TRBD2,TRBJ2-3,TGTGCCAGCAGCTTATCTGGCGGGGGGGCCGGAGATACGCAGTATTTT,CASSLSGGGAGDTQYF
TRBV6-5,.,TRBD1,TRBJ1-2,TGTGCCAGCAGTGCGGACAGGGGGTATGGCTACACCTTC,CASSADRGYGYTF
TRBV9,few,TRBD1,TRBJ1-2,TGTGCCAGCAGCGTCGGGACAGGGGTAGGCTACACCTTC,CASSVGTGVGYTF
TRBV15,many,.,TRBJ1-4,TGTGCCACCAGCAGAGAACAGGGTGAAAAACTGTTTTTT,CATSREQGEKLFF
TRBV4-3,.,.,TRBJ1-2,TGCGCCAGCAGCCAAGAAGCCCTCGGGTGGAGTGGCTACACCTTC,CASSQEALGWSGYTF
TRBV18,few,.,TRBJ2-3,TGTGCCAGCTCACAAACTACACAAAGGGATACGCAGTATTTT,CASSQTTQRDTQYF
TRBV10-1,.,.,TRBJ2-2,TGCGCCAGCAGTGAGGCTGGCAGAAACACCGGGGAGCTGTTTTTT,CASSEAGRNTGELFF
TRBV7-2,.,.,TRBJ2-3,TGTGCCAGCAGCCAAGGACAGACCACAGATACGCAGTATTTT,CASSQGQTTDTQYF
TRBV28,.,.,TRBJ2-1,TGTGCCAGCAGTCAATACTATGAGCAGTTCTTC,CASSQYYEQFF
TRBV9,.,.,TRBJ2-3,TGTGCCAGCAGCGTAGCCCCAGGAGATACGCAGTATTTT,CASSVAPGDTQYF
TRBV30,.,.,TRBJ1-1,TGTGCCTGGAGGCCAGGCCGGCAAAATGGGGACGAAGCTTTCTTT,CAWRPGRQNGDEAFF
TRBV23-1,.,.,TRBJ1-5,TGCGCCAGCAGTCAATCCCCGGGGCGGGGTCAGCCCCAGCATTTT,CASSQSPGRGQPQHF
TRBV29-1,.,.,TRBJ2-1,TGCAGCGCTAGGGGGAGCGACAATGAGCAGTTCTTC,CSARGSDNEQFF
TRBV19,few,TRBD1,TRBJ1-3,TGTGCCAGTAGAAGGACAGGGGGCGATTCGAATGGAAACACCATATATTTT,CASRRTGGDSNGNTIYF
TRBV5-1,few,TRBD2,TRBJ2-5,TGCGCCAGCGGGACTAGCGGGTACCAAGAGACCCAGTACTTC,CASGTSGYQETQYF
TRBV27,.,.,TRBJ1-1,TGTGCCAGCAGGGCGTATAGTAGCCAGGGGCCTGAAGCTTTCTTT,CASRAYSSQGPEAFF
TRBV6-5,many,.,TRBJ2-2,TGTGCCAGCCGGGACCCGAACACCGGGGAGCTGTTTTTT,CASRDPNTGELFF
TRBV29-1,.,.,TRBJ1-2,TGCAGCGTTGATTGGGGGTTGGTGGACAGCAACTATGGCTACACCTTC,CSVDWGLVDSNYGYTF
TRBV7-2,few,.,TRBJ2-7,TGTGCCAGCAGCTTGGCCCGGACAGCCTACGAGCAGTACTTC,CASSLARTAYEQYF
TRBV7-9,.,.,TRBJ2-5,TGTGCCAGCAGCCCCGAGGGGGGCGGAGAGACCCAGTACTTC,CASSPEGGGETQYF
TRBV6-6,.,TRBD1,TRBJ1-2,TGTGCCACCACAGACAACAGGGGCATGCATGGCTACACCTTC,CATTDNRGMHGYTF
TRBV2,few,.,TRBJ2-7,TGTGCCAGCAGTGAATTTAAGGGCGGGACTTTTTCCTACGAGCAGTACTTC,CASSEFKGGTFSYEQYF
TRBV7-8,few,TRBD2,TRBJ2-5,TGTGCCAGCAGCCCCCTTGGGAGCGGGGGGGTTCAAGAGACCCAGTACTTC,CASSPLGSGGVQETQYF
TRBV5-1,.,.,TRBJ2-2,TGCGCCAGCAGTGAAGGGGCCATGAACACCGGGGAGCTGTTTTTT,CASSEGAMNTGELFF
TRBV5-1,.,.,TRBJ2-2,TGCGCCAGCAGCCTGATAGGGAGTCTCGCCGGGGAGCTGTTTTTT,CASSLIGSLAGELFF
TRBV9,few,.,TRBJ2-7,TGTGCCAGCAGCGTAGGGACAACAGGGACATACGAGCAGTACTTC,CASSVGTTGTYEQYF
TRBV7-2,few,.,TRBJ2-5,TGTGCCAGCAGCTTAGATTCTAGCCGGGAGACCCAGTACTTC,CASSLDSSRETQYF
TRBV9,few,.,TRBJ1-3,TGTGCCAGCAGCGCCCCATCGGACACCATATATTTT,CASSAPSDTIYF
TRBV7-9,few,TRBD2,TRBJ2-3,TGTGCCAGCAGCCTTAGCGGGGGGAGCACAGATACGCAGTATTTT,CASSLSGGSTDTQYF
TRBV7-2,few,TRBD1,TRBJ2-7,TGTGCCAGCAGCCCACGGACAGGGGGACCCTACGAGCAGTACTTC,CASSPRTGGPYEQYF
TRBV20-1,many,.,TRBJ1-1,TGCAGTGCTAGTCGGGGCACTGAAGCTTTCTTT,CSASRGTEAFF
TRBV19,many,.,TRBJ2-7,TGTGCCAGTAGTATTAGGACGGGGACCCCCTCCTACGAGCAGTACTTC,CASSIRTGTPSYEQYF
TRBV28,few,TRBD1,TRBJ1-1,TGTGCCAGCAGTTGGGGGACAGGAGCTTTCTTT,CASSWGTGAFF
TRBV18,.,.,TRBJ2-2,TGTGCCAGCTCACCAAGGGGAAGCACCGGGGAGCTGTTTTTT,CASSPRGSTGELFF
TRBV18,.,TRBD1,TRBJ2-2,TGTGCCAGCTCACTAATGGGACAGTACACCGGGGAGCTGTTTTTT,CASSLMGQYTGELFF
TRBV2,.,.,TRBJ2-5,TGTGCCAGCAGTGAATTAAAACAGCAAGAGGAGTACTTC,CASSELKQQEEYF
TRBV2,.,TRBD1,TRBJ1-5,TGTGCCAGCAGTTGGGACAGGGATCAGCCCCAGCATTTT,CASSWDRDQPQHF
TRBV6-5,.,TRBD1,TRBJ2-1,TGTGCCAGCAGTTACAGGGCAGGGGGCAAGGACAATGAGCAGTTCTTC,CASSYRAGGKDNEQFF
TRBV11-2,few,.,TRBJ1-5,TGTGCCAGCAGCCCACTGCAGGGTAGTATTCAGCCCCAGCATTTT,CASSPLQGSIQPQHF
TRBV29-1,.,TRBD2,TRBJ2-7,TGCAGCGTTGATCCGGGGGGTCCGTACGAGCAGTACTTC,CSVDPGGPYEQYF
TRBV7-2,.,.,TRBJ2-1,TGTGCCAGCAGCTCCACAGGGAACACCTACAATGAGCAGTTCTTC,CASSSTGNTYNEQFF
TRBV29-1,few,.,TRBJ2-7,TGCAGCGTTGTGTTCGGGGGCGAAGAGCAGTACTTC,CSVVFGGEEQYF